The clone carrying this T cell receptor beta chain was recorded a few times. Its matching antigen is unknown. For TCR beta, libraries came from iRepertoire HTBI primers and Arm-PCR of CDR3 regions. TCRdb itself ran the multiplex PCR reads through MiXCR, one entry per CDR3 protein. The data contain roughly 500,000 distinct CDR3 sequences, around an eighth of them seen just once; the ten biggest clones take up roughly a tenth. The source of the sample is a study of regulatory T cells in long-lasting Graves disease. For the study at large: Graves' patients (newly diagnosed) had been on antithyroid drugs under 3 months. Points from the study as a whole: Patients whose Graves' disease persisted exhibited lower TCR diversity than those newly diagnosed.

Time point specified: newly diagnosed GD, antithyroid drugs for less than 3 months. From PBMCs, RNA was extracted and then used to make the TCR library. The CDR3 has 12 residues. Germline V gene lookup returns CDR1 LGHDT and CDR2 YNNKEL (reference sequence). After removal of 4 bases from V and 13 bases from J, the junction contained 6 bases not matched to a gene. These data are also associated with another study on T cells in Graves' hyperthyroidism and ophthalmopathy.

Here the sequenced sample was peripheral blood mononuclear cells (PBMCs), taken at new diagnosis, from a patient treated with antithyroid drugs. The chain employs TRBV3-1 and TRBJ2-1, with 8 bases matching TRBD2. This clonotype was sampled from a man aged 25 to 40 with Graves disease. The CDR3 sequence is CASSLKLAAQFF. The CDR3 bases are TGTGCCAGCAGCCTAAAACTAGCGGCACAGTTCTTC.